This T cell receptor (beta chain) was captured by sequencing in a study of T cell changes during pregnancy in multiple sclerosis. V lost 6 bases, J lost 5 bases, and 16 bases stayed unmatched. CDR1 and CDR2 from the germline V gene are ENHRY and SYGVKD. The CDR3 is 17 residues long. This table comes from immunoSEQ multiplex PCR, and its TCRdb copy is limited to in-frame clones, with some not included. Among over 35,000 clones listed, roughly 91% were seen once. The chain carries TRBV10-3 and TRBJ1-2, with TRBD1 identical over 9 bases. This sequence was found in a female donor in good health, enrolled as a control in a pregnancy study. The sequencing used CD4+ T cells from peripheral blood mononuclear cells, collected in the second trimester of pregnancy. The CDR3 spells CAIRGRGTGGGRYGYTF. The DNA for the CDR3 is TGTGCCATCAGGGGACGCGGAACAGGGGGCGGAAGGTATGGCTACACCTTC.